This TCR beta chain was obtained from a study of control samples from healthy donors and cancer patients. The repertoire was sequenced with immunoSEQ multiplex PCR; TCRdb's copy has only in-frame clones and lacks some. The table lists about 140,000 clones, 85% to 95% of them singletons, with 13% in the top ten. This receptor was taken from a man aged 40-49 years in good health. Source material: blood.

Here the CDR3 DNA reads TGCAGCGTTGACCGGGACCGAGCTAACTATGGCTACACCTTC. Translating it yields CSVDRDRANYGYTF. J is TRBJ1-2 and V is TRBV29-1; D perhaps matches TRBD1 (5 bases). The CDR3 is 14 residues long. Germline V lookup: CDR1 SQVTM, CDR2 ANQGSEA. The ends were cut back, 3 bases at V and 0 bases at J, with 11 bases in the middle.